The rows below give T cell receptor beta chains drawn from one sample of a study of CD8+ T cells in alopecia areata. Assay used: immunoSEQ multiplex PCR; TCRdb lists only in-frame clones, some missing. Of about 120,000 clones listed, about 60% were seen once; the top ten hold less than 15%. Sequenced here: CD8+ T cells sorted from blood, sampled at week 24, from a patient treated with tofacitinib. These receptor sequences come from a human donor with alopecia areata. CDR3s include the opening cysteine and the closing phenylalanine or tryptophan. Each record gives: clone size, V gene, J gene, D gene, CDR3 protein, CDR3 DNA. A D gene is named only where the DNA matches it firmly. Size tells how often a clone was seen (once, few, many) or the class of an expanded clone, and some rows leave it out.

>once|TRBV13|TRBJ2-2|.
CASSSWTANTGELFF
TGTGCCAGCAGTTCCTGGACGGCCAACACCGGGGAGCTGTTTTTT
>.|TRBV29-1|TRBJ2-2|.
CSVDIAGPSGELFF
TGCAGCGTTGATATCGCGGGGCCCAGCGGGGAGCTGTTTTTT
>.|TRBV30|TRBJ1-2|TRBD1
CAWSVTHRGDGYTF
TGTGCCTGGAGCGTAACCCACAGGGGGGATGGCTACACCTTC
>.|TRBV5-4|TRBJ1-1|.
CASSFRGGTEAFF
TGTGCCAGCAGCTTCCGAGGGGGCACTGAAGCTTTCTTT
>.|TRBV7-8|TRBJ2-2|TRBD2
CASSPRGGREAGELFF
TGTGCCAGCAGCCCCAGGGGAGGGCGGGAGGCCGGGGAGCTGTTTTTT
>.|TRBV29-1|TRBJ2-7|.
CSVVAYEQYF
TGCAGCGTAGTGGCCTACGAGCAGTACTTC
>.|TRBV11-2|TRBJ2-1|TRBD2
CASSLAGGHYEQFF
TGTGCCAGCAGCTTAGCGGGGGGGCACTATGAGCAGTTCTTC
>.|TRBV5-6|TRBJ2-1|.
CASRILALTDEQFF
TGTGCCAGCAGGATACTGGCACTAACCGATGAGCAGTTCTTC
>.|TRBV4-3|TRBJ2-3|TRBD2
CASSQDGLAGLADTQYF
TGCGCCAGCAGCCAAGATGGACTAGCGGGCTTGGCAGATACGCAGTATTTT
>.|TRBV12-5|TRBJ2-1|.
CASVRGRNEQFF
TGTGCTAGTGTCCGGGGGCGGAATGAGCAGTTCTTC
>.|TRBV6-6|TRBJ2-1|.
CASIPTGTRRNEQFF
TGTGCCAGTATTCCAACCGGGACAAGAAGGAATGAGCAGTTCTTC
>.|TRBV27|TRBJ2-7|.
CASSYSRLAVYEQYF
TGTGCCAGCAGTTATTCTCGGCTAGCCGTCTACGAGCAGTACTTC
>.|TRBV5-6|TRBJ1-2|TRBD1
CASSSGQGYGYTF
TGTGCCAGCAGCTCCGGACAGGGCTATGGCTACACCTTC
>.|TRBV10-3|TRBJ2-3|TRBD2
CASAGLAGATDTQYF
TGTGCCAGCGCAGGACTAGCGGGGGCCACAGATACGCAGTATTTT
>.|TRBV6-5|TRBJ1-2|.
CASGGGYGYTF
TGTGCCAGCGGGGGTGGCTATGGCTACACCTTC
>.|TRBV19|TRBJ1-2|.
CASIGTWNYGYTF
TGTGCCAGTATCGGGACCTGGAACTATGGCTACACCTTC
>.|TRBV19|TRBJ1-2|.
CASNPAVANYGYTF
TGTGCCAGTAACCCCGCGGTAGCTAACTATGGCTACACCTTC
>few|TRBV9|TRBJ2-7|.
CASSDSWGVQYF
TGTGCCAGCAGCGACTCCTGGGGAGTGCAGTACTTC
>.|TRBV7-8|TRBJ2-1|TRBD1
CASSLSGQVGQQFF
TGTGCCAGCAGCTTATCGGGACAGGTTGGTCAACAGTTCTTC
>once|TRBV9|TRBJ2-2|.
CASSVAGDANTGELFF
TGTGCCAGCAGCGTAGCTGGGGACGCGAACACCGGGGAGCTGTTTTTT
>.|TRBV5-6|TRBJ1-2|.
CASSPTAHHGYTF
TGTGCCAGCAGCCCGACAGCGCACCATGGCTACACCTTC
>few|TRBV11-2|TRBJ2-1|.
CASSLVPVEQFF
TGTGCCAGCAGCTTAGTTCCCGTAGAGCAGTTCTTC
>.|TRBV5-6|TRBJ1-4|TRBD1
CASSGQDSNEKLFF
TGTGCCAGCAGCGGACAGGACTCTAATGAAAAACTGTTTTTT
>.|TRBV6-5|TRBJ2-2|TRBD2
CASSGLAGATGELFF
TGTGCCAGCAGTGGACTAGCGGGGGCAACCGGGGAGCTGTTTTTT
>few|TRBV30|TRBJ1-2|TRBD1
CAWSPTDRVGYGYTF
TGTGCCTGGAGTCCAACCGACAGGGTCGGCTATGGCTACACCTTC
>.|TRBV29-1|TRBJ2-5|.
CSVDLGRDQETQYF
TGCAGCGTTGACTTAGGCAGGGATCAAGAGACCCAGTACTTC
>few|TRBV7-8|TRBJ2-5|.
CASSSTNRANQETQYF
TGTGCCAGCAGCTCCACGAACAGGGCGAACCAAGAGACCCAGTACTTC
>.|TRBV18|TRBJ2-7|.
CASSPAVYEQYF
TGTGCCAGCTCACCGGCGGTCTACGAGCAGTACTTC
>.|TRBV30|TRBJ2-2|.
CAWSYGTADTGELFF
TGTGCCTGGAGTTATGGAACAGCGGATACCGGGGAGCTGTTTTTT
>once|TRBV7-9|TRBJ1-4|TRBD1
CASSPPDRAEKLFF
TGTGCCAGCAGCCCCCCCGACAGGGCTGAAAAACTGTTTTTT
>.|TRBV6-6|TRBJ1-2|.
CASSYSAWRGYTF
TGTGCCAGCAGTTACTCGGCCTGGAGGGGCTACACCTTC
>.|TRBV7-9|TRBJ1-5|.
CAASTAYSNQPQHF
TGTGCCGCCTCGACGGCGTATAGCAATCAGCCCCAGCATTTT
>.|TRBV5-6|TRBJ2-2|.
CASSSYRDSYVGELFF
TGTGCCAGCAGTTCTTACCGGGACTCTTATGTCGGGGAGCTGTTTTTT
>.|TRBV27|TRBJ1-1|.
CASSWSANTEAFF
TGTGCCAGCAGTTGGTCAGCGAACACTGAAGCTTTCTTT
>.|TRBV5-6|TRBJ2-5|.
CASSWGTPQETQYF
TGTGCCAGCAGCTGGGGGACACCACAAGAGACCCAGTACTTC
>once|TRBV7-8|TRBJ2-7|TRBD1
CASSVEPGQTYEQYF
TGTGCCAGCAGCGTCGAGCCGGGACAGACCTACGAGCAGTACTTC
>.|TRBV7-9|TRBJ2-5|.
CASSLAGNLQETQYF
TGTGCCAGCAGCTTAGCGGGGAACCTCCAAGAGACCCAGTACTTC
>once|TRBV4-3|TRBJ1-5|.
CASRLAGGYSNQPQHF
TGCGCCAGCAGACTCGCCGGGGGTTATAGCAATCAGCCCCAGCATTTT
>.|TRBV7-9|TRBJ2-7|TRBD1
CASRSPGQGFYEQYF
TGTGCCAGCAGGTCACCGGGACAGGGGTTCTACGAGCAGTACTTC
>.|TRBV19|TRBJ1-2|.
CASSTGREHGYTF
TGTGCCAGTAGTACCGGCAGGGAACATGGCTACACCTTC
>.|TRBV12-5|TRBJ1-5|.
CASGDNSGVRGNQPQHF
TGTGCTAGTGGCGATAACAGCGGAGTACGGGGCAATCAGCCCCAGCATTTT
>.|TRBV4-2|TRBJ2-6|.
CASSYNSGANVLTF
TGTGCCAGCAGTTACAACTCTGGGGCCAACGTCCTGACTTTC
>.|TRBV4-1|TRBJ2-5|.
CASSLRALETQYF
TGCGCCAGCAGCCTCAGGGCCTTAGAGACCCAGTACTTC
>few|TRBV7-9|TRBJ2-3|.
CASSYAGQDTQYF
TGTGCCAGCAGCTATGCGGGGCAAGATACGCAGTATTTT
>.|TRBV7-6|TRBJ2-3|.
CASSLGTTSTDTQYF
TGTGCCAGCAGCTTAGGGACCACTAGCACAGATACGCAGTATTTT
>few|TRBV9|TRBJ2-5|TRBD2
CASSPAGLAKETQYF
TGTGCCAGCAGCCCCGCGGGACTAGCGAAGGAGACCCAGTACTTC
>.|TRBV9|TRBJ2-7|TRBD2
CASSGRAGEPYEQYF
TGTGCCAGCAGCGGTAGAGCGGGGGAGCCCTACGAGCAGTACTTC
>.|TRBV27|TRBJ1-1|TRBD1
CASSLYGQGGTEAFF
TGTGCCAGCAGTTTATATGGACAGGGTGGGACTGAAGCTTTCTTT
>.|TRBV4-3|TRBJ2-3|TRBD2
CASSQGGGRIESTDTQYF
TGCGCCAGCAGCCAAGGCGGGGGGCGGATCGAGAGCACAGATACGCAGTATTTT
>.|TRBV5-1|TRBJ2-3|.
CASSLEGGYTDTQYF
TGCGCCAGCAGCTTGGAGGGGGGATACACAGATACGCAGTATTTT
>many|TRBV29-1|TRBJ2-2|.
CSGKGGLDTGELFF
TGCAGCGGGAAAGGAGGGCTCGACACCGGGGAGCTGTTTTTT
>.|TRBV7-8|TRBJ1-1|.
CASSLERQPRRTLAEAFF
TGTGCCAGCAGCTTAGAGCGGCAGCCTCGGAGAACACTTGCTGAAGCTTTCTTT
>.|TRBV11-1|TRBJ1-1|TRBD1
CASSNFRDRNTEAFF
TGTGCCAGCAGCAATTTCCGGGACAGGAACACTGAAGCTTTCTTT